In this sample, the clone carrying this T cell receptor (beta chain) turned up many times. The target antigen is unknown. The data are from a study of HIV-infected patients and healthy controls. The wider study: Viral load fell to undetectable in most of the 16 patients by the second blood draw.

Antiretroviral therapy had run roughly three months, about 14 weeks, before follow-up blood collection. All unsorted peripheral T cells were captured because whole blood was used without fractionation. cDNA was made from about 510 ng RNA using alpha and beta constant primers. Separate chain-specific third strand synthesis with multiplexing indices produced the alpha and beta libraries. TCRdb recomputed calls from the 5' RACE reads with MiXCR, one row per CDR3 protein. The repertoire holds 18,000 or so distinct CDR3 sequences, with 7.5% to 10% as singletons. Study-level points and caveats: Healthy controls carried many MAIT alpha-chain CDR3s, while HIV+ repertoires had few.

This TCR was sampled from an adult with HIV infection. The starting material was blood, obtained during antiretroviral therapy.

CDR3 residues: CASTPRMNTEAFF. The CDR3 nucleotides are TGTGCCAGCACCCCTCGCATGAACACTGAAGCTTTCTTT. The genes are TRBV6-5 and TRBJ1-1, with D unclear. Germline assignment: CDR1 MNHEY and CDR2 SVGAGI. The CDR3 length is 13 residues. V lost 7 bases and J 0 bases, leaving 9 bases between the germline ends.